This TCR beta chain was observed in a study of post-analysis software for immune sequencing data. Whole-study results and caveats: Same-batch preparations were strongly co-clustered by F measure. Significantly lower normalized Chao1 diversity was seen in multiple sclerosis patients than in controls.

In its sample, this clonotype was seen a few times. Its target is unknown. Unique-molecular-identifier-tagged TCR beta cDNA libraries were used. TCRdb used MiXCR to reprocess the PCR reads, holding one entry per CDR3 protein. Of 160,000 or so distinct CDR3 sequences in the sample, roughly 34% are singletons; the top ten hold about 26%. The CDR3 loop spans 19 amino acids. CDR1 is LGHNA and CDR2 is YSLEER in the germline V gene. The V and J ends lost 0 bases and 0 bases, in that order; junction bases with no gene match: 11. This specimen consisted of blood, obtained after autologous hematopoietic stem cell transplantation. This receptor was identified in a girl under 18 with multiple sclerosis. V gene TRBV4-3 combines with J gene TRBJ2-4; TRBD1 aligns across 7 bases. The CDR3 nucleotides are TGCGCCAGCAGCCAAGACCGACAGGGTTGGGGAATAGCCAAAAACATTCAGTACTTC. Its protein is CASSQDRQGWGIAKNIQYF.